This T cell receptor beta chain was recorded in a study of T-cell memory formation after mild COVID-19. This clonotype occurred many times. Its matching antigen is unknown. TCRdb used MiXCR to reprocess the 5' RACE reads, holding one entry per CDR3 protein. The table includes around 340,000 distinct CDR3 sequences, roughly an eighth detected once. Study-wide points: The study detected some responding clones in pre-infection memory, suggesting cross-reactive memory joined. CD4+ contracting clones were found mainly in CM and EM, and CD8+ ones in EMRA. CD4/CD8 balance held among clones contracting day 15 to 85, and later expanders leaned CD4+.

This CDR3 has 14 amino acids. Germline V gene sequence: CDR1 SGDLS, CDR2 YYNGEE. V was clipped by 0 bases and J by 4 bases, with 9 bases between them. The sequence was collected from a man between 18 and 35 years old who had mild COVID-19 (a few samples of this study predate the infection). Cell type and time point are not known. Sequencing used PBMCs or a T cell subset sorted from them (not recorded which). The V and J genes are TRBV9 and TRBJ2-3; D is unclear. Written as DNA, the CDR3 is TGTGCCAGCAGCGTAGAGGTTCACTCAGATACGCAGTATTTT. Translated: CASSVEVHSDTQYF.